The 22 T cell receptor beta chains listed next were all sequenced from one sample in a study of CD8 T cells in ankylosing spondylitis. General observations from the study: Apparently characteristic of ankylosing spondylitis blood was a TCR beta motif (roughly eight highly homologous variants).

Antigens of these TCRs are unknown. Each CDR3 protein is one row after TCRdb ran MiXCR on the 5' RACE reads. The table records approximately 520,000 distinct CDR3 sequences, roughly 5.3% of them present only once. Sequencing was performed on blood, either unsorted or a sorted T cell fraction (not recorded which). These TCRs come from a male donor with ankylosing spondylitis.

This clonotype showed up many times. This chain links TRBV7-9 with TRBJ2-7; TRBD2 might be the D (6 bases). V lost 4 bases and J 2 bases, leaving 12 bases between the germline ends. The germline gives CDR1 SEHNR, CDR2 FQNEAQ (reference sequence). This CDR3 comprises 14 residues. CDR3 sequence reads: CASSSTSKTYEQYF. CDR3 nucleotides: TGTGCCAGCAGCTCGACTAGTAAAACCTACGAGCAGTACTTC.

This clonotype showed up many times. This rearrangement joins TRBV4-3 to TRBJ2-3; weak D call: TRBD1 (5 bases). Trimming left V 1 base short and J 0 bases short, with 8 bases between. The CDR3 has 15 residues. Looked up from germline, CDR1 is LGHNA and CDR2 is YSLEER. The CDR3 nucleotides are TGCGCCAGCAGCCAAGTTTACAGGAGCACAGATACGCAGTATTTT. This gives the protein CASSQVYRSTDTQYF.

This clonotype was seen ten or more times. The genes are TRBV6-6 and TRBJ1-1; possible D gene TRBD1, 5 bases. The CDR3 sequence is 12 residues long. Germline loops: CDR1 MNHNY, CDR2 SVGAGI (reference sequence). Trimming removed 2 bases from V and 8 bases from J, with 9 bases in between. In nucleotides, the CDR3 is TGTGCCAGCAGTTACGGACACTCCGAAGCTTTCTTT. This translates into CASSYGHSEAFF.

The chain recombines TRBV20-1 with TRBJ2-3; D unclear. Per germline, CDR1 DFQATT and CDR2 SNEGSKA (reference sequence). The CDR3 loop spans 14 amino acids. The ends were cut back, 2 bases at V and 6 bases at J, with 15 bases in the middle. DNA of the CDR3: TGCAGTGCTAGATCTTATGGAGCCGGGGATACGCAGTATTTT. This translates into CSARSYGAGDTQYF.

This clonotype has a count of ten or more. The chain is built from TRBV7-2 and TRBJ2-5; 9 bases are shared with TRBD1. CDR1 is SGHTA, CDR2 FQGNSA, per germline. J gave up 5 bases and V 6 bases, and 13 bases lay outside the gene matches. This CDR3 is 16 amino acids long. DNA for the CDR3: TGTGCCAGCAGGGAAACGACAGGGGGTGGCTGGGAGACCCAGTACTTC. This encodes CASRETTGGGWETQYF.

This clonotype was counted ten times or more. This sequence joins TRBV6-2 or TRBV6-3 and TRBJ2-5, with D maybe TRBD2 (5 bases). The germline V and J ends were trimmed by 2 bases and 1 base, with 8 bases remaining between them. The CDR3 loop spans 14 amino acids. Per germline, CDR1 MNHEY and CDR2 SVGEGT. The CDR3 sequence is CASSYPAGQETQYF. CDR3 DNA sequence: TGTGCCAGCAGTTACCCGGCGGGCCAAGAGACCCAGTACTTC.

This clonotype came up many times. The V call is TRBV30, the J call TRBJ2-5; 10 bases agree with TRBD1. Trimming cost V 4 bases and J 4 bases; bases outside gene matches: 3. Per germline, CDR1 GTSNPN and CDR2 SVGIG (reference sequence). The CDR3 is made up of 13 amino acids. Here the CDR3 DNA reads TGTGCCTGGACCAGACAGGGGGCAGAGACCCAGTACTTC. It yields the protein CAWTRQGAETQYF. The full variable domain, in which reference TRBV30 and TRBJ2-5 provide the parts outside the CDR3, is SQTIHQWPATLVQPVGSPLSLECTVEGTSNPNLYWYRQAAGRGLQLLFYSVGIGQISSEVPQNLSASRPQDRQFILSSKKLLLSDSGFYLCAWTRQGAETQYFGPGTRLLVL.

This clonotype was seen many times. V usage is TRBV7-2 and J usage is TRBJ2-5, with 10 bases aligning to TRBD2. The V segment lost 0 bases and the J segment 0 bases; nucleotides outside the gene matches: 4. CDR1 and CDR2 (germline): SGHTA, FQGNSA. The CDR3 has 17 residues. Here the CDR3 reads CASSLASGGTHQETQYF. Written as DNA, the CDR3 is TGTGCCAGCAGCTTAGCTAGCGGGGGGACCCACCAAGAGACCCAGTACTTC.

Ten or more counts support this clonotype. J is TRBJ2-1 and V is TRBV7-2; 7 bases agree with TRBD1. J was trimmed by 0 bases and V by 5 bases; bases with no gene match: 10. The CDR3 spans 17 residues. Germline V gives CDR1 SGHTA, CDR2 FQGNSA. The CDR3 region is CASSPPEAGGSYNEQFF. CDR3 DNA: TGTGCCAGCAGCCCCCCGGAGGCAGGGGGCTCCTACAATGAGCAGTTCTTC.

CDR3 region: CASSQDVAGGQKEDTQYF. The CDR3 DNA reads TGTGCCAGCAGCCAAGATGTAGCGGGGGGCCAAAAGGAAGATACGCAGTATTTT. The V call is TRBV4-2, the J call TRBJ2-3; 10 bases are a match to TRBD2. Germline values: CDR1 LGHNA, CDR2 YNFKEQ. The CDR3 spans 18 residues. V was clipped by 0 bases and J by 5 bases; unmatched bases: 11.

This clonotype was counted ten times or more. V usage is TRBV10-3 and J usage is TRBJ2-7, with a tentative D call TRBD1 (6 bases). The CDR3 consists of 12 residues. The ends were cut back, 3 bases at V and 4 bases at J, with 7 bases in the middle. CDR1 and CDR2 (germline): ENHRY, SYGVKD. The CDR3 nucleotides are TGTGCCATCAGTGACAGGGGTTACGAGCAGTACTTC. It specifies CAISDRGYEQYF.

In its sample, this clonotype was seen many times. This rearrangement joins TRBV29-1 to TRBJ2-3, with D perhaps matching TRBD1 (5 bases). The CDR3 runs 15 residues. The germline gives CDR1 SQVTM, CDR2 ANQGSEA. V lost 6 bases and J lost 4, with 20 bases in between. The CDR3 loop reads CSVAGYRASADTQYF. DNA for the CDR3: TGCAGCGTGGCAGGGTATCGGGCCTCAGCAGATACGCAGTATTTT.

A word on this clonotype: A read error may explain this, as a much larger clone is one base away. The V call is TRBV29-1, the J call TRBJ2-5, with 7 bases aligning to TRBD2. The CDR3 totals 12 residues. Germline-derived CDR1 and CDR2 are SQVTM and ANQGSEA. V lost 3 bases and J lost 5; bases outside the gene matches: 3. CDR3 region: CSVDGGVETQYF. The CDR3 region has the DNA TGCAGCGTTGATGGGGGGGTCGAGACCCAGTACTTC.

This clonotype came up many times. CDR3 loop: CSARGQGGTDTQYF. CDR3 nucleotide sequence: TGCAGTGCTCGAGGACAGGGCGGAACAGATACGCAGTATTTT. The gene calls are TRBV20-1 and TRBJ2-3; 8 nucleotides match TRBD1. The J segment lost 3 bases and the V segment lost 5 bases, leaving 7 bases of the junction unmatched. The germline V gene encodes CDR1 DFQATT and CDR2 SNEGSKA (reference sequence). This CDR3 is 14 amino acids long.

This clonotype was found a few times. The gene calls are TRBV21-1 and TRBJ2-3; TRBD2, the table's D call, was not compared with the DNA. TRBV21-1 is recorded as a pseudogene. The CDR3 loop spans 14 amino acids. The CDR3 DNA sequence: TGTGCCAGCAGCACCGAGGGCGGGCGGGATACGCAGTATTTT. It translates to CASSTEGGRDTQYF.

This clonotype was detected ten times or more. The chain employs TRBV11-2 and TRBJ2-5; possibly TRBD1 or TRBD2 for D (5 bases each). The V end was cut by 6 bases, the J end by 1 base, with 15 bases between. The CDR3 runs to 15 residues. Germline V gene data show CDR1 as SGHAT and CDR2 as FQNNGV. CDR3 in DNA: TGTGCCAGCAGAGAGGGGAAGAAGGTCCAAGAGACCCAGTACTTC. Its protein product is CASREGKKVQETQYF.

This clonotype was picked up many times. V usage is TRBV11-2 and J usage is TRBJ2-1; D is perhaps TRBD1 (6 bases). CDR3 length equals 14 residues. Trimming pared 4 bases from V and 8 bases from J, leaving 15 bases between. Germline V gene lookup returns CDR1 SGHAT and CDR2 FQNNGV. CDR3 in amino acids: CASSYRYRDDEQFF. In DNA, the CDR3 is TGTGCCAGCAGCTACCGGTACAGGGACGATGAGCAGTTCTTC.

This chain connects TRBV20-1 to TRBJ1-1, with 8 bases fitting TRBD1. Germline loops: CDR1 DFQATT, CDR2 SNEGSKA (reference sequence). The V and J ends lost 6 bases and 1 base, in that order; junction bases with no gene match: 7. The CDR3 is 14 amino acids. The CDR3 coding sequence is TGCAGTGCCCGGCAGGGGACAGGGAACACTGAAGCTTTCTTT. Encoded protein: CSARQGTGNTEAFF.

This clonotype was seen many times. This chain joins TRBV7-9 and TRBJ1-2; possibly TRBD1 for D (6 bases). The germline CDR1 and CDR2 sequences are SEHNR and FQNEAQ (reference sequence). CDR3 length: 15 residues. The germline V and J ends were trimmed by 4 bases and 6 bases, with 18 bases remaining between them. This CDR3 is CASSSQQGVENGYTF. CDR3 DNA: TGTGCCAGCAGCTCTCAACAGGGAGTGGAAAATGGCTACACCTTC.

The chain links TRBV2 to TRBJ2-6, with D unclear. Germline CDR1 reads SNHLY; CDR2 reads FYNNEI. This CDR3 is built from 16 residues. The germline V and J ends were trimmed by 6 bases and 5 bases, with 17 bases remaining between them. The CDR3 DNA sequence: TGTGCCAGCAGGGGTCAGTATTTGGGCTGGGCCAACGTCCTGACTTTC. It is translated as CASRGQYLGWANVLTF. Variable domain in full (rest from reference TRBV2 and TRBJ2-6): EPEVTQTPSHQVTQMGQEVILRCVPISNHLYFYWYRQILGQKVEFLVSFYNNEISEKSEIFDDQFSVERPDGSNFTLKIRSTKLEDSAMYFCASRGQYLGWANVLTFGAGSRLTVL.

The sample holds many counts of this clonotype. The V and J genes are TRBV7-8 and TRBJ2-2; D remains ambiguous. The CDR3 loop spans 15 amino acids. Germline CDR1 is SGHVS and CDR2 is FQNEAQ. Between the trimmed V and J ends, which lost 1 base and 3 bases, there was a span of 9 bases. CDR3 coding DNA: TGTGCCAGCAGCTTAGTTGAGGATTACACCGGGGAGCTGTTTTTT. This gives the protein CASSLVEDYTGELFF.

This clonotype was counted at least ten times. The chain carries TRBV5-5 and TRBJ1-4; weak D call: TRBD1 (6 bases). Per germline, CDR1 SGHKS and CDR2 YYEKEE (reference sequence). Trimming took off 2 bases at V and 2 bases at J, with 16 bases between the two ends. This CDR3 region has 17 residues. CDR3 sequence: CASSFVGRGFTNEKLFF. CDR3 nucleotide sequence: TGTGCCAGCAGCTTCGTCGGCAGGGGATTTACTAATGAAAAACTGTTTTTT.